This is a list of T cell receptor beta chains from one sample in a study of vaccination effects on CD4 cells after COVID-19. These receptors have no known antigen. Produced via immunoSEQ multiplex PCR; TCRdb's table is partial and in-frame only. The profile covers about 71,000 clones, with roughly 80% appearing a single time and roughly an eighth taken by the ten largest. Specimen: CD4+ T cells from PBMCs cultured with SARS-CoV-2 spike peptides, collected before COVID-19 vaccination. Receptors originate from a human donor who received a COVID-19 vaccine. Each CDR3 is given with its conserved first and last residue. The D gene is left open where the match is weak. Clone size is stated in some rows and not others, as once, few, many or a class when expanded.

D gene	clone size	V gene	CDR3 length	J gene	CDR3 protein	CDR3 DNA
NA	few	TRBV5-1	15	TRBJ1-1	CASMYTWGQSTEAFF	TGCGCCAGCATGTACACTTGGGGGCAGAGCACTGAAGCTTTCTTT
NA	NA	TRBV6-5	14	TRBJ1-1	CASTPSPGNTEAFF	TGTGCCAGCACCCCGAGCCCGGGAAACACTGAAGCTTTCTTT
TRBD2	few	TRBV5-4	15	TRBJ2-1	CASTPSSGGSGEQFF	TGTGCCAGCACCCCGTCTAGCGGGGGGTCTGGAGAGCAGTTCTTC
NA	NA	TRBV7-9	14	TRBJ1-2	CASSLGRGYGGYTF	TGTGCCAGCAGCTTGGGGAGAGGGTATGGTGGCTACACCTTC
NA	NA	TRBV5-1	15	TRBJ1-1	CASSLDSRTNTEAFF	TGCGCCAGCAGCTTGGATAGCAGGACGAACACTGAAGCTTTCTTT
NA	NA	TRBV18	13	TRBJ2-5	CASSRGKPETQYF	TGTGCCAGCTCGCGGGGAAAGCCGGAGACCCAGTACTTC
NA	NA	TRBV5-1	16	TRBJ2-5	CASSLDPYVLQETQYF	TGCGCCAGCAGCTTAGACCCCTATGTCTTGCAAGAGACCCAGTACTTC
NA	NA	TRBV15	14	TRBJ2-5	CATSRDLGGETQYF	TGTGCCACCAGCAGAGATTTGGGCGGGGAGACCCAGTACTTC
TRBD1	NA	TRBV9	14	TRBJ1-4	CASSRTGSNEKLFF	TGTGCCAGCAGCCGGACAGGTTCTAATGAAAAACTGTTTTTT
TRBD1	NA	TRBV5-1	13	TRBJ2-1	CASSVDRGYEQFF	TGCGCCAGCAGCGTGGACAGGGGCTATGAGCAGTTCTTC
NA	NA	TRBV6-4	13	TRBJ2-1	CASSDSPGGEQFF	TGTGCCAGCAGTGACTCGCCGGGTGGTGAGCAGTTCTTC
TRBD1	NA	TRBV11-2	16	TRBJ2-2	CASSLKTGVTTGELFF	TGTGCCAGCAGCTTAAAGACAGGGGTTACCACCGGGGAGCTGTTTTTT
NA	NA	TRBV5-1	13	TRBJ2-5	CASSVGVLETQYF	TGCGCCAGCAGCGTTGGCGTTTTGGAGACCCAGTACTTC
NA	few	TRBV18	15	TRBJ1-2	CASSPPGGGGYGYTF	TGTGCCAGCTCACCGCCTGGAGGGGGAGGCTATGGCTACACCTTC
TRBD1	NA	TRBV24-1	15	TRBJ2-5	CATSVGGQAGETQYF	TGTGCCACCAGTGTGGGGGGACAGGCGGGGGAGACCCAGTACTTC
TRBD2	once	TRBV6-5	14	TRBJ2-2	CASRRTGGTGELFF	TGTGCCAGCCGTAGAACGGGGGGCACCGGGGAGCTGTTTTTT
TRBD1	NA	TRBV6-2/TRBV6-3	15	TRBJ1-2	CASSSRTGGDYGYTF	TGTGCCAGCAGTTCCAGGACAGGGGGCGACTATGGCTACACCTTC
TRBD1	NA	TRBV9	16	TRBJ2-3	CASSNPTGGRGDTQYF	TGTGCCAGCAGCAATCCGACAGGGGGCCGGGGAGATACGCAGTATTTT
NA	NA	TRBV6-6	14	TRBJ2-3	CASSPSFYTDTQYF	TGTGCCAGCAGCCCCTCATTTTACACAGATACGCAGTATTTT
TRBD1	NA	TRBV28	15	TRBJ1-1	CASSLPGTGGTEAFF	TGTGCCAGCAGTTTACCCGGGACAGGTGGCACTGAAGCTTTCTTT
TRBD1	NA	TRBV5-1	15	TRBJ1-4	CASSRGDRDEEKLFF	TGCGCCAGCAGCAGAGGGGACAGGGATGAAGAAAAACTGTTTTTT
NA	few	TRBV19	13	TRBJ2-2	CASSMFNSGELFF	TGTGCCAGTAGTATGTTCAATTCCGGGGAGCTGTTTTTT
TRBD1	NA	TRBV5-1	15	TRBJ2-3	CASSGNRGKTDTQYF	TGCGCCAGCAGCGGCAACAGGGGGAAGACAGATACGCAGTATTTT
NA	NA	TRBV5-1	15	TRBJ2-5	CASSLELGLSETQYF	TGCGCCAGCAGCTTGGAACTGGGACTTTCCGAGACCCAGTACTTC
NA	NA	TRBV18	14	TRBJ1-1	CASSSDRLNTEAFF	TGTGCCAGCTCATCGGACAGATTGAACACTGAAGCTTTCTTT
NA	NA	TRBV18	15	TRBJ2-1	CASSPQRTPGNEQFF	TGTGCCAGCTCACCACAGCGGACCCCAGGGAATGAGCAGTTCTTC
NA	NA	TRBV7-9	14	TRBJ1-1	CASSYDIGGTEAFF	TGTGCCAGCAGCTACGACATTGGGGGCACTGAAGCTTTCTTT
NA	NA	TRBV10-2	13	TRBJ1-1	CASISRDGTEAFF	TGCGCCAGCATAAGTCGAGATGGGACTGAAGCTTTCTTT
NA	NA	TRBV2	11	TRBJ2-1	CASSGGVVQFF	TGTGCCAGCAGTGGGGGTGTGGTGCAGTTCTTC
NA	NA	TRBV4-2	15	TRBJ1-1	CASSQNFVTAGEAFF	TGTGCCAGCAGCCAAAACTTCGTAACCGCGGGTGAAGCTTTCTTT
TRBD2	NA	TRBV5-5	17	TRBJ2-5	CASSPTPGLAGDETQYF	TGTGCCAGCAGCCCGACGCCGGGACTAGCGGGGGACGAGACCCAGTACTTC
NA	NA	TRBV4-1	15	TRBJ1-2	CASSQLPGIGYGYTF	TGCGCCAGCAGCCAACTACCGGGGATCGGCTATGGCTACACCTTC
TRBD1	NA	TRBV30	15	TRBJ2-1	CAWTQDRGPYNEQFF	TGTGCCTGGACCCAGGACAGGGGGCCCTACAATGAGCAGTTCTTC
NA	once	TRBV24-1	16	TRBJ1-2	CATSDLIGQLIYGYTF	TGTGCCACCAGTGATTTAATCGGTCAATTAATCTATGGCTACACCTTC
NA	NA	TRBV12-5	18	TRBJ2-3	CASGLTQDGLIRADTQYF	TGTGCTAGTGGTTTGACCCAGGACGGTCTTATTAGGGCAGATACGCAGTATTTT